This TCR beta chain stems from a study of CD8 T cells in Susac syndrome. Study-wide results and caveats: The study recognized that the number of individuals in its TCR sequencing and HLA analysis was relatively small.

The sequenced target, TCR beta, came from blood CD8+ and CD4+ T cells. It was with random hexamers that roughly 0.5 to 1 ug RNA was reverse transcribed. The TCR beta CDR3 was amplified by immunoSEQ multiplex PCR across 54 Vbeta, 13 Jbeta. TCRdb processed the immunoSEQ multiplex PCR reads anew with MiXCR; each CDR3 protein has one entry. Here the sample spans 200,000 or so distinct CDR3 sequences, over 90% being singletons. Notes on this clonotype: No antigen is known for it.

CDR3 length: 12 residues. Germline assignment: CDR1 SQVTM and CDR2 ANQGSEA. Unmatched junction bases numbered 6, after V lost 4 bases and J lost 8 bases. The sequence was collected from a human donor with multiple sclerosis. Sequencing used CD4+ T cells from PBMCs. This chain joins TRBV29-1 and TRBJ1-2, with TRBD1 identical over 8 bases. CDR3 DNA: TGCAGCGTTGGACAGGGGCTTTCGGGCTACACCTTC. Protein sequence: CSVGQGLSGYTF. Supplemented by reference TRBV29-1 and TRBJ1-2, the full variable domain reads SAVISQKPSRDICQRGTSLTIQCQVDSQVTMMFWYRQQPGQSLTLIATANQGSEATYESGFVIDKFPISRPNLTFSTLTVSNMSPEDSSIYLCSVGQGLSGYTFGSGTRLTVV.